These 9 T cell receptor beta chains were all obtained from the same sample, sequenced in a study of cytotoxic CD8 clonotypes in ibrutinib-treated CLL. Profiling relied on immunoSEQ multiplex PCR, and the TCRdb table lists in-frame clones only, not all of them. Of 150,000 to 200,000 clones listed, more than 65% are singletons. Material: PBMCs, obtained after 12 months of ibrutinib treatment. These receptors came from a human donor with chronic lymphocytic leukemia.

V and J are TRBV25-1 and TRBJ2-1; 7 bases agree with TRBD2. J gave up 2 bases and V 2 bases, and 12 bases lay outside the gene matches. Germline loops: CDR1 MGHDK, CDR2 SYGVNS. The CDR3 covers 18 residues. The DNA of the CDR3 is TGTGCCAGCAGTGAACTGTGGGCTAGCGGAGGGGCCTACAATGAGCAGTTCTTC. The encoded protein is CASSELWASGGAYNEQFF.

The chain combines TRBV19 with TRBJ1-5; weak D call: TRBD1 (5 bases). V shed 1 base and J shed 3 bases, with 10 bases lying between them. Per germline, CDR1 LNHDA and CDR2 SQIVND (reference sequence). This CDR3 comprises 15 residues. The CDR3 reads CASSIAQGVNQPQHF. In nucleotides, the CDR3 is TGTGCCAGTAGTATAGCCCAGGGCGTCAATCAGCCCCAGCATTTT.

This sequence joins TRBV4-3 and TRBJ1-4, with D possibly being TRBD1 (5 bases). Germline lookup yields CDR1 LGHNA and CDR2 YSLEER. The ends were cut back, 1 base at V and 7 bases at J, with 7 bases in the middle. The CDR3 runs to 13 residues. The DNA for the CDR3 is TGCGCCAGCAGCCAAGGGGGGGGTGAAAAACTGTTTTTT. Amino acids: CASSQGGGEKLFF.

In its sample, this clone was seen once. The V call is TRBV7-9, the J call TRBJ1-2, with a weak D call TRBD1 (5 bases). Germline CDR1 reads SEHNR; CDR2 reads FQNEAQ (reference sequence). V gave up 6 bases and J gave up 5 bases, with 13 bases separating them. The CDR3 loop spans 13 amino acids. The CDR3 bases are TGTGCCAGCAGTCCCGGGACCTCTTATGGCTACACCTTC. As protein: CASSPGTSYGYTF.

V is TRBV5-1 and J is TRBJ2-3; 8 bases agree with TRBD2. Germline V gives CDR1 SGHRS, CDR2 YFSETQ. This CDR3 region has 15 residues. V trimming: 6 bases; J trimming: 3 bases; junction bases outside the gene matches: 9. The CDR3 loop is CASNMAGGMTDTQYF. The CDR3 nucleotides are TGCGCCAGCAATATGGCGGGGGGTATGACAGATACGCAGTATTTT.

The rearrangement links TRBV27 to TRBJ1-4; 9 bases fit TRBD1. The V and J ends lost 5 bases and 0 bases, in that order; junction bases with no gene match: 13. Germline CDR1 and CDR2: MNHEY and SMNVEV (reference sequence). This CDR3 is built from 19 residues. The CDR3 DNA sequence: TGTGCCAGCAGTCCCTACCCCCCTGGGGACAGGGCAACTAATGAAAAACTGTTTTTT. Its protein product is CASSPYPPGDRATNEKLFF.

This clone is a singleton in its sample. The chain combines TRBV28 with TRBJ2-3, with D possibly TRBD1 on 5 matching bases. The CDR3 is 13 residues long. Germline CDR1 reads MDHEN; CDR2 reads SYDVKM. Between the trimmed V and J ends, which lost 4 bases and 2 bases, there was a span of 7 bases. CDR3 coding DNA: TGTGCCAGCAGTTCGACAGACACAGATACGCAGTATTTT. Protein: CASSSTDTDTQYF.

V and J are TRBV21-1 and TRBJ2-7; TRBD1 was called by the table and not checked on the DNA. TRBV21-1 constitutes a pseudogene. This CDR3 is 15 amino acids long. The CDR3 coding sequence is TGTGCCAGCAGCAAGGAAGGGGACAGGGTGTACGAGCAGTACTTC. This codes for CASSKEGDRVYEQYF.

V usage is TRBV28 and J usage is TRBJ2-5; weak D call: TRBD1 (6 bases). The CDR3 loop spans 13 amino acids. Germline lookup yields CDR1 MDHEN and CDR2 SYDVKM. V was trimmed by 8 bases and J by 0 bases, leaving 10 bases between them. CDR3 DNA sequence: TGTGCCAGCTGTTCAGGGGACCAAGAGACCCAGTACTTC. It codes for CASCSGDQETQYF.